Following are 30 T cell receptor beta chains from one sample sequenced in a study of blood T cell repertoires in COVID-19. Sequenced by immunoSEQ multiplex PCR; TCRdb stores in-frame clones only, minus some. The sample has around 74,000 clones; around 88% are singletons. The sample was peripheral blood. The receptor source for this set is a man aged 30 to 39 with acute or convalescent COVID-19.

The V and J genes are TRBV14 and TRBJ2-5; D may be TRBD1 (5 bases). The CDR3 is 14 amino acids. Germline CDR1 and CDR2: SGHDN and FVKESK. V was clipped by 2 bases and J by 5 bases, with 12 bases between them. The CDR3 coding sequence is TGTGCCAGCAGCCAATTCACTGGGGCGGAGACCCAGTACTTC. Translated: CASSQFTGAETQYF.

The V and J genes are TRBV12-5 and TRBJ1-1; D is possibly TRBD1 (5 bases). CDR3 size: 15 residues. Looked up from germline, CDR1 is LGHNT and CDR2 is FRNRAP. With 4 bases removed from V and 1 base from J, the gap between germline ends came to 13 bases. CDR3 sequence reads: CASGSARGGNTEAFF. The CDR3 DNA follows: TGTGCTAGTGGTTCCGCCCGGGGGGGGAACACTGAAGCTTTCTTT.

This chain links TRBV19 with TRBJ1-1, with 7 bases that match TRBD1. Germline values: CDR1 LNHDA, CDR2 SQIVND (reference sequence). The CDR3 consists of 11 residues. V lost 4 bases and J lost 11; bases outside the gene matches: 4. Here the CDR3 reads CASSTAGGAFF. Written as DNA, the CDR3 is TGTGCCAGTAGTACCGCAGGGGGGGCTTTCTTT.

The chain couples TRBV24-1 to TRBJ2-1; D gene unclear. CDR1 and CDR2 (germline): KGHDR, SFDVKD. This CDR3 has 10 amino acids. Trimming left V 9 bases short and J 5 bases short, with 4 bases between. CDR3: CATLNNEQFF. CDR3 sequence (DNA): TGTGCCACCTTAAACAATGAGCAGTTCTTC.

The CDR3 bases are TGTGCCAGCAGCCCCCGCGTAGGGGGCGAGCAGTACTTC. Protein product: CASSPRVGGEQYF. The chain carries TRBV9 and TRBJ2-7; D is possibly TRBD1 (6 bases). The CDR3 has 13 amino acids. The V gene lost 4 bases and the J gene lost 6 bases, with 14 bases spanning the gap. Germline CDR1 reads SGDLS; CDR2 reads YYNGEE.

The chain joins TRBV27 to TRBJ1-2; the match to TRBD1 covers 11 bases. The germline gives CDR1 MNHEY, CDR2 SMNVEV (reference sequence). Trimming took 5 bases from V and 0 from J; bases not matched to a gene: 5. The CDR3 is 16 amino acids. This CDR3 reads CASSRDRGSPNYGYTF. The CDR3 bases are TGTGCCAGCAGTAGGGACAGGGGGTCCCCTAACTATGGCTACACCTTC.

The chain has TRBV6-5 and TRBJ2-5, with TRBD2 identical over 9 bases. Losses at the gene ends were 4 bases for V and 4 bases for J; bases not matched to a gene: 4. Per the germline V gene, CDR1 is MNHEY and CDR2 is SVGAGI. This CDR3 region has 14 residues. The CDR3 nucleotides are TGTGCCAGCAGTTGGGAGACTAGCGGAGAGACCCAGTACTTC. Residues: CASSWETSGETQYF.

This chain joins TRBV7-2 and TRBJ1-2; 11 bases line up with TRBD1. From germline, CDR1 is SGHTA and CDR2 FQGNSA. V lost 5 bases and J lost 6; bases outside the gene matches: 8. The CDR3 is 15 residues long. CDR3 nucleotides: TGTGCCAGCAGCCTCTGGGACAGGGGGTTGGATGGCTACACCTTC. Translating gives CASSLWDRGLDGYTF.

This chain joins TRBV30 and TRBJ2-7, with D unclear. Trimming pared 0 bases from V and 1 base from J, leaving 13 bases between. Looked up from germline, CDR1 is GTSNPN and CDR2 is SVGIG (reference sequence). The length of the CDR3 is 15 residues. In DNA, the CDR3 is TGTGCCTGGAGTGTACCCACCCTGAGGTCCTACGAGCAGTACTTC. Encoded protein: CAWSVPTLRSYEQYF.

The CDR3 here is CASSEWEDTEAFF. The DNA for the CDR3 is TGCGCCAGCAGTGAATGGGAGGACACTGAAGCTTTCTTT. The chain combines TRBV10-2 with TRBJ1-1; no clear D. Germline assignment: CDR1 WSHSY and CDR2 SAAADI. V lost 3 bases and J lost 3, with 8 bases in between. The CDR3 length is 13 residues.

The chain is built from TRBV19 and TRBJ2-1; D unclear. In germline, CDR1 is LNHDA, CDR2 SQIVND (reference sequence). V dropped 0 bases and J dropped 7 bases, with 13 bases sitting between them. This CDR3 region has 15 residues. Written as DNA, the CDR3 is TGTGCCAGTAGTATAGACTCCCTAGTTATGAATGAGCAGTTCTTC. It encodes CASSIDSLVMNEQFF.

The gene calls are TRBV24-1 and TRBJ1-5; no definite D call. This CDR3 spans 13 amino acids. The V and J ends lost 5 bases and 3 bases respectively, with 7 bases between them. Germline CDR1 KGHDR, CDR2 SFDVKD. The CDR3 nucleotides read TGTGCCACCAGTGGAGGTGCCAATCAGCCCCAGCATTTT. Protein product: CATSGGANQPQHF.

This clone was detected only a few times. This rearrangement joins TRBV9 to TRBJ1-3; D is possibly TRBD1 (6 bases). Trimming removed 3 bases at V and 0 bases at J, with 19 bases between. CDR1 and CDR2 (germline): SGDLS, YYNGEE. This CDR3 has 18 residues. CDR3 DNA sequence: TGTGCCAGCAGCGCGACTTTGGACAGCGCTATCTCTGGAAACACCATATATTTT. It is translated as CASSATLDSAISGNTIYF.

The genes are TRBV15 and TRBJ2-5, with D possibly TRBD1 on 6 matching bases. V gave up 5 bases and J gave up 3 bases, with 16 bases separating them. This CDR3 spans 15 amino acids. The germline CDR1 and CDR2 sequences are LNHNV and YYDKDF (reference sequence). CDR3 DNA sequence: TGTGCCACCAGCGGACACAGGGCTTCTAAAGAGACCCAGTACTTC. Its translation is CATSGHRASKETQYF.

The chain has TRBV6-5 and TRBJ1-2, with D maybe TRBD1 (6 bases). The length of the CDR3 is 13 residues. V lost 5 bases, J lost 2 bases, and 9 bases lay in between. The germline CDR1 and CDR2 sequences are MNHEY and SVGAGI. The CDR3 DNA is TGTGCCAGCAGTCACAGGGTGAACTATGGCTACACCTTC. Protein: CASSHRVNYGYTF.

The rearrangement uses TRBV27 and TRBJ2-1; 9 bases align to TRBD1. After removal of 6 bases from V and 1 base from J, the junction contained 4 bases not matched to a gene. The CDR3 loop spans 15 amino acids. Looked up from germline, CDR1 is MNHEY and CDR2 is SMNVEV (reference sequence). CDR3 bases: TGTGCCAGCAGCCGGGACAGGGTTTCCTACAATGAGCAGTTCTTC. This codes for CASSRDRVSYNEQFF.

The DNA of the CDR3 is TGTGCCAGCAGCTTAGGTGCGGGAGGCCCCCCTTACAATGAGCAGTTCTTC. Its protein is CASSLGAGGPPYNEQFF. The chain recombines TRBV7-2 with TRBJ2-1, with 8 positions matching TRBD2. CDR3 length: 17 residues. Germline-derived CDR1 and CDR2 are SGHTA and FQGNSA. The junction had 9 bases not matched to a gene; V was cut back by 1 base and J by 4 bases.

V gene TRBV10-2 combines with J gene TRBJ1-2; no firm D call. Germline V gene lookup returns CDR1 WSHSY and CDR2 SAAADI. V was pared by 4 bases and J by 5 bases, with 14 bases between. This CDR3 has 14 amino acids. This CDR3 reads CASSGILIGYGYTF. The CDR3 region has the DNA TGCGCCAGCAGTGGGATTCTAATCGGGTATGGCTACACCTTC.

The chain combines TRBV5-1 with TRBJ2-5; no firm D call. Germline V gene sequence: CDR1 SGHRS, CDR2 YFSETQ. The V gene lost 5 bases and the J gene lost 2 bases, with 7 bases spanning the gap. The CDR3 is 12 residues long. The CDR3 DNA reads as TGCGCCAGCAGGCCAGAACAAGAGACCCAGTACTTC. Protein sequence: CASRPEQETQYF. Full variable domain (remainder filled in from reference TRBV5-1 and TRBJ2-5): KAGVTQTPRYLIKTRGQQVTLSCSPISGHRSVSWYQQTPGQGLQFLFEYFSETQRNKGNFPGRFSGRQFSNSRSEMNVSTLELGDSALYLCASRPEQETQYFGPGTRLLVL.

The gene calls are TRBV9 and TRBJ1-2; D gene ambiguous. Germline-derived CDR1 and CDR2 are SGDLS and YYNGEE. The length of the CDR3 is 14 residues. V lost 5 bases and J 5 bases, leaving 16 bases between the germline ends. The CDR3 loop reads CASSRSGGVYGYTF. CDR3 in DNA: TGTGCCAGCAGTAGATCCGGCGGGGTATATGGCTACACCTTC.

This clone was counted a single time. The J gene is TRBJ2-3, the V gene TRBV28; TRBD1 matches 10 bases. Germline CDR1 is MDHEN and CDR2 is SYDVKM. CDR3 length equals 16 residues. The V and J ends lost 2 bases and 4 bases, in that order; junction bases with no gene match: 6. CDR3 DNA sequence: TGTGCCAGCAGTTTACTGGACAGGGGGTTTGCAGATACGCAGTATTTT. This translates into CASSLLDRGFADTQYF.

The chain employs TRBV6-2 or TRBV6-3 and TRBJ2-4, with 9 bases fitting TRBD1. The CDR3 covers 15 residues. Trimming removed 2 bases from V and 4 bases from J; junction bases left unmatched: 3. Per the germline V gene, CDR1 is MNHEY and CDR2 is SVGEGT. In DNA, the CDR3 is TGTGCCAGCAGTTACGGGGACAGGGTAAAAAACATTCAGTACTTC. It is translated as CASSYGDRVKNIQYF.

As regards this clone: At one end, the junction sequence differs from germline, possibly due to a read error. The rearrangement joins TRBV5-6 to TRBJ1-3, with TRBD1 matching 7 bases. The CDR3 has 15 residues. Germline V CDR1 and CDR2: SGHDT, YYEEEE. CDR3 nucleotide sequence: TGTGCCAGCAGCTTGTGGACAGGAATTGGAGACACCATATATTTT. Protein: CASSLWTGIGDTIYF.

CDR3 amino acids: CASSHTGGTGELFF. In nucleotides, the CDR3 is TGCGCCAGCAGCCACACCGGGGGGACCGGGGAGCTGTTTTTT. The chain carries TRBV4-3 and TRBJ2-2, with 7 bases identical to TRBD2. Germline CDR1 and CDR2: LGHNA and YSLEER. CDR3 size: 14 residues. The V segment lost 3 bases and the J segment 5 bases; nucleotides outside the gene matches: 3.

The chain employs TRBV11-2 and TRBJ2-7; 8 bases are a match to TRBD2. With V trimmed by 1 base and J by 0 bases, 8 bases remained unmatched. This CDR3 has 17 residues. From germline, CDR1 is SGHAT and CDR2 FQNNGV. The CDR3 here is CASSLGSGGAASYEQYF. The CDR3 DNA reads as TGTGCCAGCAGCTTAGGCTCGGGGGGGGCGGCCTCCTACGAGCAGTACTTC.

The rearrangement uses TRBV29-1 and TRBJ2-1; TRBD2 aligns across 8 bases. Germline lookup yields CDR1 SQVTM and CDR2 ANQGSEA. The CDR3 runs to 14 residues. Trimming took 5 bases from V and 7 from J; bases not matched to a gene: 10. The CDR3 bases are TGCAGCGTTTATAGGACTAGCTTCGGGAATGAGCAGTTCTTC. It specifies CSVYRTSFGNEQFF.

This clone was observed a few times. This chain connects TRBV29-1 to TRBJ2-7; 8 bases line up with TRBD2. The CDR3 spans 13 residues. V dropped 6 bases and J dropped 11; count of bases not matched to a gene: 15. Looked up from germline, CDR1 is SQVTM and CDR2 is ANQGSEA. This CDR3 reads CSVLLTSGAVEYF. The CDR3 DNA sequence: TGCAGCGTCCTCCTCACTAGCGGCGCCGTGGAGTACTTC.

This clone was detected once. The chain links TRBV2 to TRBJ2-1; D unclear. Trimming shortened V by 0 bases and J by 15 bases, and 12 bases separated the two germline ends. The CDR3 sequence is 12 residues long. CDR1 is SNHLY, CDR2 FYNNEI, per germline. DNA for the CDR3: TGTGCCAGCAGTGAAGCGCGTTTGTCGGGGTTCTTC. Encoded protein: CASSEARLSGFF.

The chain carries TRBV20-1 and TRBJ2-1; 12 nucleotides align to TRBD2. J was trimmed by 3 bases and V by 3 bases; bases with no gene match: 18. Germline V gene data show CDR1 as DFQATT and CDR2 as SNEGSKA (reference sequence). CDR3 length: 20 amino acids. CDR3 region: CSASRGENTTSGRDYNEQFF. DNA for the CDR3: TGCAGTGCTAGTAGAGGGGAGAATACGACTAGCGGGAGAGACTACAATGAGCAGTTCTTC.

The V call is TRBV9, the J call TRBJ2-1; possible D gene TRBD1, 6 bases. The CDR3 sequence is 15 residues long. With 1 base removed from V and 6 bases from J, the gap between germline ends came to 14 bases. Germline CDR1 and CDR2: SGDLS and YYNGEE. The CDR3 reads CASSVTGLHSNEQFF. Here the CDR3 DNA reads TGTGCCAGCAGCGTAACAGGGCTACATTCCAATGAGCAGTTCTTC.